Sequencing of this TCR beta chain was carried out in a study of glioma-infiltrating T cells after dendritic cell vaccination. Turning to the study itself: The vaccine used monocyte-derived dendritic cells pulsed overnight with autologous tumor lysate. Points from the study as a whole: Complete blood and tumor specimen sets were limited to few patients.

The PCR used 60 V beta and 13 J beta primers. This table comes from immunoSEQ multiplex PCR, and its TCRdb copy is limited to in-frame clones, with some not included. The sample lists fewer than 75,000 clones, about four fifths occurring once. Blood PBMC samples: pre-vaccination, two weeks post third vaccination, and at tumor progression. CDR1 is MGHRA and CDR2 is YSYEKL in the germline V gene. The CDR3 contains 17 residues. Trimming stripped 0 bases from V and 0 bases from J, with 9 bases between. Turning to this clone: What it binds is not known.

The clonotype comes from a human donor with glioblastoma. Sequencing was performed on blood, taken before dendritic cell vaccination. This chain joins TRBV4-1 and TRBJ1-6; D call uncertain. The CDR3 spells CASSQEGYSSYNSPLHF. In DNA, the CDR3 is TGCGCCAGCAGCCAAGAGGGCTACAGCTCCTATAATTCACCCCTCCACTTT.